The next 27 T cell receptor beta chains were all read from a single sample in a study of T cell repertoires in cytomegalovirus infection. These receptors' targets are unknown. TCRdb fed the reads into MiXCR, producing one record per CDR3 protein. Of approximately 300,000 distinct CDR3 sequences listed, roughly 25% are singletons. This sample comprised cultured PBMCs, obtained from culture after CMV antigen stimulation. The receptor set was obtained from a human donor in good health (CMV status not recorded). Some clones in this sample may be carry-over from other donors' samples.

This clonotype appeared many times. The chain employs TRBV7-2 and TRBJ1-5; D ambiguous. The CDR3 consists of 14 residues. V was trimmed by 3 bases and J by 5 bases, leaving 11 bases between them. Germline V gene data show CDR1 as SGHTA and CDR2 as FQGNSA. CDR3 nucleotides: TGTGCCAGCAGCTTCCTCGGTGTCTATCAGCCCCAGCATTTT. It yields the protein CASSFLGVYQPQHF.

This clonotype was seen more than once but under ten times. The gene calls are TRBV27 and TRBJ1-1; D remains unclear. CDR3 size: 15 residues. Germline CDR1 MNHEY, CDR2 SMNVEV (reference sequence). With 0 bases removed from V and 4 bases from J, the gap between germline ends came to 12 bases. DNA of the CDR3: TGTGCCAGCAGTTTATCGGGTCGGCACCGCACTGAAGCTTTCTTT. Amino acids: CASSLSGRHRTEAFF.

The chain carries TRBV6-6 and TRBJ2-7, with a tentative D call TRBD2 (6 bases). The CDR3 covers 14 residues. Germline V lookup: CDR1 MNHNY, CDR2 SVGAGI (reference sequence). V was clipped by 2 bases and J by 9 bases, with 17 bases between them. The CDR3 bases are TGTGCCAGCAGTTACGTCGTGACTAGGGACGGGCAGTACTTC. Translating it yields CASSYVVTRDGQYF.

The table lists this clonotype with a few counts. The chain uses TRBV7-2 and TRBJ1-5; TRBD1 aligns across 7 bases. V shed 4 bases, J shed 5 bases, and the junction held 5 bases outside the gene matches. The CDR3 has 14 residues. The germline V gene encodes CDR1 SGHTA and CDR2 FQGNSA. Here the CDR3 DNA reads TGTGCCAGCAGCTCCGAGGGGGCGGATCAGCCCCAGCATTTT. This translates into CASSSEGADQPQHF.

This clonotype was picked up a small number of times. This chain connects TRBV4-1 to TRBJ1-5; D is unclear. CDR1 MGHRA and CDR2 YSYEKL come from the germline V gene. This CDR3 has 15 amino acids. V shed 4 bases and J shed 4 bases, with 14 bases lying between them. This chain's CDR3 is CASSPRARTNQPQHF. Here the CDR3 DNA reads TGCGCCAGCAGCCCCCGGGCCAGGACTAATCAGCCCCAGCATTTT.

V usage is TRBV5-4 and J usage is TRBJ1-1, with TRBD1 as a possible D gene (6 bases). This CDR3 is 13 amino acids long. Germline V gene sequence: CDR1 SGHNT, CDR2 YYREEE (reference sequence). The germline V and J ends were trimmed by 2 bases and 7 bases, with 12 bases remaining between them. CDR3 loop: CASSFRGAIEAFF. For the CDR3, the DNA is TGTGCCAGCAGCTTCAGGGGCGCGATTGAAGCTTTCTTT.

V is TRBV7-6 and J is TRBJ2-5; D remains ambiguous. The germline CDR1 and CDR2 sequences are SGHVS and FNYEAQ. Trimming cost V 1 base and J 4 bases, with 7 bases left between them. This CDR3 has 13 amino acids. The CDR3 DNA reads TGTGCCAGCAGCTTAGGATACGCAGAGACCCAGTACTTC. It translates to CASSLGYAETQYF.

V usage is TRBV20-1 and J usage is TRBJ2-1, with TRBD2 matching 9 bases. V shed 1 base and J 1 base; nucleotides not matched to a gene: 5. In germline, CDR1 is DFQATT, CDR2 SNEGSKA (reference sequence). This CDR3 is 16 amino acids long. The CDR3 is CSARVTSGASYNEQFF. The DNA for the CDR3 is TGCAGTGCTAGAGTGACTAGCGGCGCATCCTACAATGAGCAGTTCTTC.

The chain employs TRBV2 and TRBJ1-5, with a possible D match to TRBD1 (5 bases). The CDR3 runs to 14 residues. Germline values: CDR1 SNHLY, CDR2 FYNNEI. V gave up 4 bases and J gave up 3 bases, with 10 bases separating them. The CDR3 is CASSVGGYNQPQHF. CDR3 in DNA: TGTGCCAGCAGTGTGGGGGGTTACAATCAGCCCCAGCATTTT.

The chain links TRBV5-4 to TRBJ1-1; D gene ambiguous. Trimming stripped 5 bases from V and 4 bases from J, with 12 bases between. CDR1 is SGHNT and CDR2 is YYREEE in the germline V gene (reference sequence). The CDR3 extends over 13 amino acids. CDR3 nucleotides: TGTGCCAGCAGTTTTATCACGGGCACTGAAGCTTTCTTT. It codes for CASSFITGTEAFF.

Written as DNA, the CDR3 is TGTGCCAGCAGTTCAGGACAGGGAGTGAGGGGCTACACCTTC. Protein sequence: CASSSGQGVRGYTF. The chain has TRBV28 and TRBJ1-2; 8 positions match TRBD1. V was clipped by 4 bases and J by 8 bases; unmatched bases: 9. The length of the CDR3 is 14 residues. Germline V CDR1 and CDR2: MDHEN, SYDVKM.

This chain links TRBV10-2 with TRBJ2-1; D is unclear. CDR1 and CDR2 from the germline V gene are WSHSY and SAAADI. With 5 bases removed from V and 2 bases from J, the gap between germline ends came to 10 bases. The CDR3 covers 14 residues. The CDR3 spells CASSPSLTYNEQFF. CDR3 sequence (DNA): TGCGCCAGCAGTCCCAGCCTTACCTACAATGAGCAGTTCTTC.

The chain couples TRBV24-1 to TRBJ2-1, with D perhaps TRBD1 (6 bases). Looked up from germline, CDR1 is KGHDR and CDR2 is SFDVKD. V was pared by 4 bases and J by 3 bases, with 15 bases between. The CDR3 loop spans 16 amino acids. The CDR3 region has the DNA TGTGCCACCAGTGACCCTGACAGGCCCTTCTACAATGAGCAGTTCTTC. Translation gives CATSDPDRPFYNEQFF.

This rearrangement joins TRBV6-6 to TRBJ2-7; D call uncertain. The CDR3 contains 15 residues. V was shortened by 6 bases and J by 0 bases, with 15 bases between the two germline ends. From germline, CDR1 is MNHNY and CDR2 SVGAGI (reference sequence). CDR3 sequence reads: CASSQLAGRSYEQYF. The CDR3 region has the DNA TGTGCCAGCAGCCAGCTCGCAGGCCGCTCCTACGAGCAGTACTTC.

This clonotype was counted ten times or more. V and J are TRBV19 and TRBJ2-1; D perhaps matches TRBD2 (6 bases). With 5 bases removed from V and 6 bases from J, the gap between germline ends came to 17 bases. Germline V CDR1 and CDR2: LNHDA, SQIVND (reference sequence). The CDR3 consists of 15 residues. The CDR3 nucleotides read TGTGCCAGTAGTCCGCAGACTAGTTCGGGCAATGAGCAGTTCTTC. It codes for CASSPQTSSGNEQFF. The variable domain in full, completed from reference TRBV19 and TRBJ2-1, reads DGGITQSPKYLFRKEGQNVTLSCEQNLNHDAMYWYRQDPGQGLRLIYYSQIVNDFQKGDIAEGYSVSREKKESFPLTVTSAQKNPTAFYLCASSPQTSSGNEQFFGPGTRLTVL.

This clonotype appeared a few times. Here the CDR3 reads CAGRQGLLATEQFF. The CDR3 coding sequence is TGTGCCGGGAGACAGGGGTTATTGGCAACTGAGCAGTTCTTC. The rearrangement uses TRBV6-8 and TRBJ2-1; 8 nucleotides line up with TRBD1. Per germline, CDR1 MNHGY and CDR2 SAAAGT. The CDR3 covers 14 residues. The J segment lost 9 bases and the V segment lost 11 bases, leaving 15 bases of the junction unmatched.

This clonotype was counted only a few times. The chain couples TRBV28 to TRBJ2-7; D is unresolved. The CDR3 contains 13 residues. Trimming shortened V by 6 bases and J by 1 base, and 10 bases separated the two germline ends. CDR1 and CDR2 from the germline V gene are MDHEN and SYDVKM. In DNA, the CDR3 is TGTGCCAGCAGGGTGCCCTTGTCCTACGAGCAGTACTTC. Its translation: CASRVPLSYEQYF.

There are a few counts of this clonotype. The chain recombines TRBV24-1 with TRBJ2-2; perhaps TRBD1 as D (6 bases). The V and J ends lost 3 bases and 4 bases respectively, with 14 bases between them. The CDR3 loop spans 16 amino acids. CDR1 and CDR2 from the germline V gene are KGHDR and SFDVKD. CDR3 nucleotides: TGTGCCACCAGTGATCCATCGGGACACTTCACCGGGGAGCTGTTTTTT. Translating it yields CATSDPSGHFTGELFF.

This clonotype has only a few counts. The chain carries TRBV4-1 and TRBJ2-2; no clear D gene. From germline, CDR1 is MGHRA and CDR2 YSYEKL. This CDR3 region has 14 residues. Trimming took 0 bases from V and 6 from J, leaving 8 bases between them. The CDR3 is CASSQDLLSGELFF. The DNA for the CDR3 is TGCGCCAGCAGCCAAGATTTGCTGTCCGGGGAGCTGTTTTTT.

This clonotype was picked up a small number of times. V is TRBV2 and J is TRBJ1-1; 10 nucleotides line up with TRBD1. The junction had 15 bases not matched to a gene; V was cut back by 4 bases and J by 4 bases. This CDR3 is built from 18 residues. CDR1 and CDR2 from the germline V gene are SNHLY and FYNNEI. The CDR3 protein is CASSVKDLRQGAVTEAFF. DNA for the CDR3: TGTGCCAGCAGTGTGAAGGACCTTCGACAGGGGGCAGTCACTGAAGCTTTCTTT.

The chain has TRBV12-3 or TRBV12-4 and TRBJ2-1, with 10 bases aligning to TRBD2. V trimming: 5 bases; J trimming: 7 bases; junction bases outside the gene matches: 14. The CDR3 is made up of 17 amino acids. CDR3 in amino acids: CASSPGQSGRGGNEQFF. The CDR3 bases are TGTGCCAGCAGTCCAGGACAAAGCGGGAGGGGAGGGAATGAGCAGTTCTTC.

The chain is built from TRBV4-1 and TRBJ2-1, with 12 bases identical to TRBD1. The V gene's germline CDR1 is MGHRA and CDR2 YSYEKL. This CDR3 spans 15 amino acids. J was trimmed by 14 bases and V by 1 base; bases with no gene match: 9. The CDR3 loop is CASSQAPGQGAVKFF. The CDR3 nucleotides read TGCGCCAGCAGCCAAGCTCCGGGACAGGGGGCCGTAAAGTTCTTC.

In its sample, this clonotype was seen a few times. The V call is TRBV4-1, the J call TRBJ2-7, with D possibly TRBD2 on 5 matching bases. CDR3 size: 14 residues. Per the germline V gene, CDR1 is MGHRA and CDR2 is YSYEKL. Trimming pared 0 bases from V and 0 bases from J, leaving 6 bases between. This chain's CDR3 is CASSQDGGSYEQYF. CDR3 DNA sequence: TGCGCCAGCAGCCAAGATGGAGGCTCCTACGAGCAGTACTTC.

This chain connects TRBV6-6 to TRBJ2-7, with D unresolved. CDR1 is MNHNY, CDR2 SVGAGI, per germline (reference sequence). The CDR3 is 14 residues long. Trimming removed 3 bases from V and 4 bases from J, with 13 bases in between. CDR3 region: CASSYTLARYEQYV. CDR3 DNA: TGTGCCAGCAGTTATACCTTGGCGAGATACGAGCAGTACGTC.

This clonotype has at least ten counts. This sequence joins TRBV7-2 and TRBJ2-7; tentatively, D is TRBD1 or TRBD2 (5 bases each). Deletions cut 2 bases from V and 1 base from J, with 12 bases between. Germline V gene sequence: CDR1 SGHTA, CDR2 FQGNSA. CDR3 length: 15 amino acids. CDR3 nucleotides: TGTGCCAGCAGCTTATTCGGGAAGGGGTCCTACGAGCAGTACTTC. Translation gives CASSLFGKGSYEQYF.

The chain is built from TRBV3-1 and TRBJ2-3; D is tentatively TRBD1 or TRBD2 (5 bases each). Germline V gene data show CDR1 as LGHDT and CDR2 as YNNKEL (reference sequence). The ends were cut back, 2 bases at V and 0 bases at J, with 6 bases in the middle. The CDR3 spans 14 residues. CDR3: CASSQRGSTDTQYF. The CDR3 DNA reads TGTGCCAGCAGCCAACGGGGCAGCACAGATACGCAGTATTTT.

The chain couples TRBV14 to TRBJ2-3; 12 bases map to TRBD2. Germline CDR1 is SGHDN and CDR2 is FVKESK. Losses at the gene ends were 1 base for V and 0 bases for J; bases not matched to a gene: 5. The CDR3 sequence is 18 residues long. CDR3 in amino acids: CASSQVAGLAGSTDTQYF. DNA for the CDR3: TGTGCCAGCAGCCAAGTTGCCGGACTAGCGGGGAGCACAGATACGCAGTATTTT.